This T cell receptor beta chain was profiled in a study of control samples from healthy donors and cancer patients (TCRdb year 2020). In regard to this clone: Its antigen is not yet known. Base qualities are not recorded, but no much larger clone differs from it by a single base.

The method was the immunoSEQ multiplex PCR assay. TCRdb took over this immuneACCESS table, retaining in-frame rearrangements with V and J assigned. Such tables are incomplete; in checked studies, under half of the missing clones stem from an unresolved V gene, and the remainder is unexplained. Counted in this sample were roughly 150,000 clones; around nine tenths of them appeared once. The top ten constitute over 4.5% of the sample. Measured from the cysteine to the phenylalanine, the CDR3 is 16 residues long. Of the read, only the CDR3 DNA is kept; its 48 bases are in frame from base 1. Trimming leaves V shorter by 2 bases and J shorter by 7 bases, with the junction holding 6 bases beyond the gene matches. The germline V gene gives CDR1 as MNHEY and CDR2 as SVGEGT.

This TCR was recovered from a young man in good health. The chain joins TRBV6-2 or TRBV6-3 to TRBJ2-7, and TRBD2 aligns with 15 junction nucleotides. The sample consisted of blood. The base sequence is TGTGCCAGCAGTTACGGACTAGCGGGAGGGCCGGGTGAGCAGTACTTC. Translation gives CASSYGLAGGPGEQYF.